The 22 T cell receptor beta chains given below trace back to one sample, sequenced in a study of early T cells in non-severe SARS-CoV-2 infection. MiXCR, run by TCRdb on the 5' RACE reads, gives a single entry per CDR3 protein. Of 60,000 or so distinct CDR3 sequences in the sample, approximately 9% are singletons; the top ten hold roughly a sixth. The sequenced sample was whole blood. The receptors shown here come from an adult who was a healthcare worker with PCR-confirmed SARS-CoV-2 infection or an uninfected control (not recorded which).

The chain links TRBV19 to TRBJ1-5, with D possibly TRBD1 on 5 matching bases. The V end lost 4 bases, the J end lost 2 bases, and 15 bases lay between the germline ends. The length of the CDR3 is 16 residues. In germline, CDR1 is LNHDA, CDR2 SQIVND (reference sequence). Here the CDR3 reads CASSKRDLKGNQPQHF. The CDR3 DNA follows: TGTGCCAGTAGTAAGAGGGACCTAAAGGGCAATCAGCCCCAGCATTTT.

This clonotype appeared many times. This sequence joins TRBV6-5 and TRBJ2-1, with D perhaps matching TRBD2 (6 bases). The CDR3 has 15 residues. The V end was cut by 5 bases, the J end by 5 bases, with 16 bases between. Germline V gene data show CDR1 as MNHEY and CDR2 as SVGAGI. In nucleotides, the CDR3 is TGTGCCAGCAGTCGGACTACTGGGGCCGACAATGAGCAGTTCTTC. Protein sequence: CASSRTTGADNEQFF.

This clonotype turned up a few times. V is TRBV9 and J is TRBJ2-1; D possibly matches TRBD1 or TRBD2 (5 bases each). Germline CDR1 is SGDLS and CDR2 is YYNGEE. V gave up 0 bases and J gave up 6 bases, with 10 bases separating them. The CDR3 is 14 residues long. CDR3 sequence: CASSVGGSGNEQFF. The CDR3 nucleotides are TGTGCCAGCAGCGTAGGGGGGAGCGGCAATGAGCAGTTCTTC.

This clonotype showed up just a few times. The J gene is TRBJ1-1, the V gene TRBV10-2, with D uncertain. Trimming removed 5 bases from V and 4 bases from J, with 14 bases in between. The germline V gene encodes CDR1 WSHSY and CDR2 SAAADI. The CDR3 is 14 amino acids. The CDR3 DNA sequence: TGCGCCAGCAGTCTCCGTGTAGGGATCACTGAAGCTTTCTTT. It yields the protein CASSLRVGITEAFF.

The rearrangement joins TRBV10-3 to TRBJ2-2, with 9 nucleotides matching TRBD2. V shed 6 bases, J shed 3 bases, and the junction held 2 bases outside the gene matches. There are 14 residues in the CDR3. Germline CDR1 reads ENHRY; CDR2 reads SYGVKD. CDR3 region: CAISASGDTGELFF. The CDR3 DNA follows: TGTGCCATCAGCGCTAGCGGGGACACCGGGGAGCTGTTTTTT.

Concerning this clonotype itself: A much larger clonotype is one base distant, so this may be a read error. This sequence joins TRBV7-3 and TRBJ2-3; 8 bases fit TRBD1. The CDR3 totals 15 residues. Germline CDR1 and CDR2: SGHTA and FQGTGA. The CDR3 DNA follows: TGTACCAGCGCCTCGACAGGGGCGGTCACAGATACGCAGTATTTT. Residues: CTSASTGAVTDTQYF.

There are many counts of this clonotype. The chain recombines TRBV5-1 with TRBJ2-1; D remains unclear. The V and J ends lost 5 bases and 2 bases respectively, with 11 bases between them. Germline V CDR1 and CDR2: SGHRS, YFSETQ. CDR3 size: 14 residues. The CDR3 DNA reads TGCGCCAGCAGACCGGTAATAGCCTACAATGAGCAGTTCTTC. Translated, it gives CASRPVIAYNEQFF.

The rearrangement joins TRBV28 to TRBJ1-1; D gene ambiguous. With 5 bases removed from V and 0 bases from J, the gap between germline ends came to 4 bases. Germline V gene data show CDR1 as MDHEN and CDR2 as SYDVKM. This CDR3 contains 12 residues. CDR3 in DNA: TGTGCCAGCAGTCTTATGAACACTGAAGCTTTCTTT. This translates into CASSLMNTEAFF.

The chain joins TRBV25-1 to TRBJ1-6, with D hard to call. The CDR3 contains 14 residues. Trimming shortened V by 1 base and J by 10 bases, and 11 bases separated the two germline ends. Germline V gives CDR1 MGHDK, CDR2 SYGVNS. The CDR3 sequence: CASSESRPPSPLHF. The CDR3 coding sequence is TGTGCCAGCAGTGAATCCCGGCCACCCTCACCCCTCCACTTT.

A few counts support this clonotype. CDR3 bases: TGTGCCAGCATCCGAGCGGGTAGCTCCTACAATGAGCAGTTCTTC. Protein: CASIRAGSSYNEQFF. J is TRBJ2-1 and V is TRBV12-3 or TRBV12-4; D might be TRBD2 (6 bases). The CDR3 runs 15 residues. The V and J ends lost 7 bases and 0 bases respectively, with 13 bases between them.

This clonotype was seen many times. The V call is TRBV3-1, the J call TRBJ1-4, with no clear D. Deletions cut 3 bases from V and 0 bases from J, with 11 bases between. Germline CDR1 LGHDT, CDR2 YNNKEL (reference sequence). The CDR3 has 16 residues. CDR3: CASSQGIAATNEKLFF. The CDR3 DNA sequence: TGTGCCAGCAGCCAGGGAATAGCCGCAACTAATGAAAAACTGTTTTTT.

V is TRBV20-1 and J is TRBJ1-1; no clear D. V was clipped by 2 bases and J by 8 bases, with 12 bases between them. Germline V gene data show CDR1 as DFQATT and CDR2 as SNEGSKA (reference sequence). CDR3 length equals 12 residues. CDR3 residues: CSARRQHGEAFF. The CDR3 bases are TGCAGTGCTAGACGACAACACGGAGAAGCTTTCTTT.

This clonotype occurred many times. This chain connects TRBV6-5 to TRBJ2-1; 9 nucleotides line up with TRBD2. The germline CDR1 and CDR2 sequences are MNHEY and SVGAGI. This CDR3 region has 15 residues. The V segment lost 6 bases and the J segment 8 bases; nucleotides outside the gene matches: 11. In DNA, the CDR3 is TGTGCCAGCAGCCGACTAGCGGCCCCTTCGGATGAGCAGTTCTTC. As protein: CASSRLAAPSDEQFF.

The V call is TRBV9, the J call TRBJ2-2; possible D gene TRBD2, 6 bases. Germline loops: CDR1 SGDLS, CDR2 YYNGEE. CDR3 length: 15 amino acids. V dropped 3 bases and J dropped 4 bases, with 13 bases sitting between them. CDR3 amino acids: CASSAGGLPTGELFF. The DNA of the CDR3 is TGTGCCAGCAGCGCCGGGGGACTTCCCACCGGGGAGCTGTTTTTT.

The rearrangement joins TRBV19 to TRBJ2-6; perhaps TRBD1 as D (5 bases). The CDR3 extends over 15 amino acids. Trimming removed 7 bases from V and 4 bases from J, with 14 bases in between. Germline assignment: CDR1 LNHDA and CDR2 SQIVND (reference sequence). The CDR3 DNA reads as TGTGCCAGTAATAGGGGCCGGCGCGGGGCCAACGTCCTGACTTTC. This codes for CASNRGRRGANVLTF.

This clonotype was seen only a few times. V and J are TRBV3-1 and TRBJ2-7; 8 bases line up with TRBD1. J gave up 5 bases and V 0 bases, and 6 bases lay outside the gene matches. This CDR3 has 15 residues. The germline CDR1 and CDR2 sequences are LGHDT and YNNKEL (reference sequence). CDR3 sequence reads: CASSQDMVRGHEQYF. The CDR3 DNA follows: TGTGCCAGCAGCCAAGATATGGTCAGGGGGCACGAGCAGTACTTC.

This clonotype was seen repeatedly, ten times or more. V and J are TRBV24-1 and TRBJ1-3; no firm D call. Germline loops: CDR1 KGHDR, CDR2 SFDVKD. The CDR3 runs 15 residues. Trimming took 3 bases from V and 1 from J, leaving 9 bases between them. As DNA, the CDR3 is TGTGCCACCAGTGATCCGAGCATTTCTGGAAACACCATATATTTT. It translates to CATSDPSISGNTIYF.

This clonotype was observed many times. This sequence joins TRBV15 and TRBJ2-7, with unresolved D. The CDR3 is made up of 15 amino acids. V shed 0 bases and J shed 1 base, with 10 bases lying between them. The germline gives CDR1 LNHNV, CDR2 YYDKDF (reference sequence). CDR3: CATSRDHGVSYEQYF. In nucleotides, the CDR3 is TGTGCCACCAGCAGAGATCATGGGGTGTCCTACGAGCAGTACTTC.

This clonotype was counted between two and nine times. The genes are TRBV27 and TRBJ1-5; D gene ambiguous. CDR1 and CDR2 from the germline V gene are MNHEY and SMNVEV (reference sequence). V gave up 5 bases and J gave up 0 bases, with 11 bases separating them. The CDR3 sequence is 15 residues long. Here the CDR3 DNA reads TGTGCCAGCAGTCCCACACGATATAGCAATCAGCCCCAGCATTTT. The encoded protein is CASSPTRYSNQPQHF.

This clonotype has ten or more counts. The gene calls are TRBV27 and TRBJ2-2, with 9 bases fitting TRBD1. Unmatched junction bases numbered 5, after V lost 3 bases and J lost 3 bases. This CDR3 has 16 residues. The germline gives CDR1 MNHEY, CDR2 SMNVEV (reference sequence). CDR3 nucleotides: TGTGCCAGCAGTTTCCTGGGACAGGGTGACACCGGGGAGCTGTTTTTT. As protein: CASSFLGQGDTGELFF.

The chain couples TRBV20-1 to TRBJ1-6, with no clear D. From germline, CDR1 is DFQATT and CDR2 SNEGSKA (reference sequence). This CDR3 contains 15 residues. Trimming took 0 bases from V and 8 from J, leaving 14 bases between them. This CDR3 reads CSARETGGVDSPLHF. CDR3 in DNA: TGCAGTGCTAGAGAAACGGGTGGCGTAGATTCACCCCTCCACTTT.

V usage is TRBV6-2 or TRBV6-3 and J usage is TRBJ2-1; 8 bases match TRBD1. Germline trimming cut 10 bases from V and 1 base from J; bases unmatched to any gene: 12. Germline assignment: CDR1 MNHEY and CDR2 SVGEGT. The CDR3 contains 16 residues. The CDR3 bases are TGTGCCACCAAACTCTGGACAGGGCAATCCTACAATGAGCAGTTCTTC. Translating gives CATKLWTGQSYNEQFF.